This TCR beta chain derives from a study of T cell responses to AZD1222 COVID-19 vaccine. General study points: Breadth and depth of Spike-specific TCRs rose after two AZD1222 doses.

Using immunoSEQ multiplex PCR, the repertoire was profiled, and TCRdb retains in-frame clones only, with some absent. Altogether some 81,000 clones are present, about 82% being singletons, with the ten largest covering approximately 5.6%. As concerns this clone: The target antigen is unknown.

Pooling covered second doses at about 4 or about 12 weeks. The CDR3 length is 15 residues. CDR1 and CDR2 from the germline V gene are SEHNR and FQNEAQ (reference sequence). Between the trimmed V and J ends, which lost 3 bases and 1 base, there was a span of 11 bases. The receptor was derived from an adult who received the AZD1222 COVID-19 vaccine. V is TRBV7-9 and J is TRBJ2-3; D is undetermined. The source was peripheral blood, collected 28 days after the second AZD1222 dose. DNA of the CDR3: TGTGCCAGCAGCTTGTTCGGGTCCGGCACAGATACGCAGTATTTT. It is translated as CASSLFGSGTDTQYF.